This T cell receptor beta chain was recovered during a study of T cell responses to AZD1222 COVID-19 vaccine. Regarding the study as a whole: Without day 14 samples, only post-peak T cell repertoires were studied. Vaccine-related CD4 TCRs covered spike, predominating at 160-218 and 743-854.

The data were produced by immunoSEQ multiplex PCR, yet TCRdb's version contains in-frame clones alone and is incomplete. Of tens of thousands of clones listed, 60% to 85% are singletons. The CDR3 covers 16 residues. V was clipped by 8 bases and J by 0 bases, with 14 bases between them. Germline CDR1 SNHLY, CDR2 FYNNEI. A note on this clone: Its target is unknown.

Specimen: peripheral blood, collected on day 0 of AZD1222 vaccination. This chain joins TRBV2 and TRBJ2-6; possible D gene TRBD1, 6 bases. The TCR originated in an adult in good health. The CDR3 DNA reads TGTGCCAGCGACGACAGGAACTACTCTGGGGCCAACGTCCTGACTTTC. It encodes CASDDRNYSGANVLTF.